These T cell receptor beta chains were read from a single sample in a study of molecular identifiers for immune sequencing clone quantification. From the PCR reads, TCRdb called clonotypes with MiXCR, one entry per CDR3 protein. The sample includes about 510,000 distinct CDR3 sequences, about a quarter seen only once; the top ten take roughly 0.77%. Sequencing was performed on naive CD8+ T cells from blood, with Jurkat cell RNA spiked in. All receptors come from a human donor in good health. Some libraries in this study had Jurkat cell RNA spiked in. Both conserved end residues are part of each CDR3. D genes are given only for firm matches. Rows give clone size only sometimes, using once, few, many, or a class for an expanded clone.

size	D	J	V	CDR3	DNA
few	TRBD2	TRBJ2-7	TRBV4-3	CASSQEGTSGYYEQYF	TGCGCCAGCAGCCAAGAGGGGACTAGCGGATACTACGAGCAGTACTTC
few	NA	TRBJ2-7	TRBV11-2	CASSHVMTRSDYEQYF	TGTGCCAGCAGTCACGTCATGACCCGGTCGGACTACGAGCAGTACTTC
NA	TRBD1	TRBJ2-6	TRBV6-2/TRBV6-3	CASSGWDSAFSGANVLTF	TGTGCCAGCAGTGGCTGGGACAGCGCCTTCTCTGGGGCCAACGTCCTGACTTTC
many	NA	TRBJ2-7	TRBV9	CASSVGAAHYEQYF	TGTGCCAGCAGCGTAGGGGCGGCCCACTACGAGCAGTACTTC
NA	TRBD2	TRBJ2-7	TRBV19	CASSTAGASYEQYF	TGTGCCAGTAGTACAGCGGGAGCCTCCTACGAGCAGTACTTC
few	TRBD1	TRBJ1-5	TRBV12-3/TRBV12-4	CASSHGQGSQPQHF	TGTGCCAGCAGCCACGGACAGGGCAGTCAGCCCCAGCATTTT
NA	NA	TRBJ2-3	TRBV19	CARSIALGPPLDTQYF	TGTGCCCGTAGTATAGCTCTAGGACCCCCTCTGGATACGCAGTATTTT
few	TRBD1	TRBJ2-7	TRBV5-1	CASSWDSSNYEQYF	TGCGCCAGCAGCTGGGACAGTAGTAACTACGAGCAGTACTTC
few	NA	TRBJ2-7	TRBV14	CASSPDSRGVEQYF	TGTGCCAGCAGCCCTGATAGCAGGGGGGTAGAGCAGTACTTC
NA	TRBD2	TRBJ2-1	TRBV4-1	CASSQASGSSYNEQFF	TGCGCCAGCAGCCAAGCGAGCGGGAGTTCCTACAATGAGCAGTTCTTC
NA	NA	TRBJ2-1	TRBV7-9	CASSLSGAGWNEQFF	TGTGCCAGCAGCTTAAGTGGGGCAGGGTGGAATGAGCAGTTCTTC
NA	NA	TRBJ2-4	TRBV5-5	CASSLTGMGTKNIQYF	TGTGCCAGCAGCTTGACGGGTATGGGTACCAAAAACATTCAGTACTTC
few	NA	TRBJ2-2	TRBV19	CASSIWGRAAGELFF	TGTGCCAGTAGTATTTGGGGACGGGCGGCCGGGGAGCTGTTTTTT
few	NA	TRBJ2-7	TRBV5-1	CASRRESSYEQYF	TGCGCCAGCAGACGTGAGAGCTCCTACGAGCAGTACTTC
NA	TRBD1	TRBJ2-7	TRBV19	CASSMGDSSYEQYF	TGTGCCAGTAGTATGGGGGACAGCTCCTACGAGCAGTACTTC
NA	NA	TRBJ2-2	TRBV4-3	CASSQESSDYNTGELFF	TGCGCCAGCAGCCAAGAATCATCTGACTACAACACCGGGGAGCTGTTTTTT
NA	NA	TRBJ2-6	TRBV7-6	CASSLDGFGANVLTF	TGTGCCAGCAGCTTAGATGGCTTTGGGGCCAACGTCCTGACTTTC